The present T cell receptor (beta chain) was sequenced within a study of lymphopenia after photon versus proton radiotherapy. Findings and limits, study-wide: Oligoclonal CD8+ Temra expansion after nadir drove photon patients' diversity drop.

Repertoires were generated with immunoSEQ multiplex PCR, while TCRdb's copy carries only in-frame clones and drops some. This sample has 150,000 to 200,000 clones, with about nine tenths found just once. CDR3 length: 13 amino acids. The V and J ends lost 4 bases and 4 bases, in that order; junction bases with no gene match: 3. Germline values: CDR1 SGHNT, CDR2 YYREEE (reference sequence). Concerning this clone: Its target is unknown.

The V gene is TRBV5-4, the J gene TRBJ1-1, with 8 bases fitting TRBD1. The sample in question was peripheral blood, obtained from a patient treated with photon-based radiotherapy. This receptor was taken from a man aged 50-59 years with gastric cancer. CDR3 protein: CASSPDRVTEAFF. In DNA form, the CDR3 reads TGTGCCAGCAGCCCGGACAGGGTCACTGAAGCTTTCTTT.